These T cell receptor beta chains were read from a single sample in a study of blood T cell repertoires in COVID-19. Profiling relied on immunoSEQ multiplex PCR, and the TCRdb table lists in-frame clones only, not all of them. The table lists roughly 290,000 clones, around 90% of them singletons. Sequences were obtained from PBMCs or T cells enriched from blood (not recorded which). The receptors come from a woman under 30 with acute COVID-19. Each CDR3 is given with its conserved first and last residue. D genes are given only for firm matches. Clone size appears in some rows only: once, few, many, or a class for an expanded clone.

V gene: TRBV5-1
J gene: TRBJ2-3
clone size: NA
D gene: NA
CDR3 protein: CASSQGQKSTDTQYF
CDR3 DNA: TGCGCCAGCAGCCAAGGACAGAAAAGCACAGATACGCAGTATTTT

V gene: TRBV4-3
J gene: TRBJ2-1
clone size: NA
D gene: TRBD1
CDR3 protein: CASSPGTGLYNEQFF
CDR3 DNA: TGCGCCAGCAGCCCCGGGACAGGGCTCTACAATGAGCAGTTCTTC

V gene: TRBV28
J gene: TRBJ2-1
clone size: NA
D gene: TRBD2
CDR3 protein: CASIMTSGRKGGPYNEQFF
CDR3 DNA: TGTGCCAGCATCATGACTAGCGGGAGAAAGGGAGGGCCGTACAATGAGCAGTTCTTC

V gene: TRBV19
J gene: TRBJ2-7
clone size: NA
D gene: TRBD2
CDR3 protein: CASSNRAGGIFEQYF
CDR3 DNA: TGTGCCAGTAGCAACCGGGCGGGAGGAATATTCGAGCAGTACTTC

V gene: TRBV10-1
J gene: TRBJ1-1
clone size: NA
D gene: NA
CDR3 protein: CASSDGATEAFF
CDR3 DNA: TGCGCCAGCAGTGATGGGGCGACTGAAGCTTTCTTT

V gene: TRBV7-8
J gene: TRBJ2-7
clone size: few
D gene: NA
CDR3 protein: CASSFRPGGSYEQYF
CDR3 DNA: TGTGCCAGCAGCTTTCGACCAGGGGGGTCCTACGAGCAGTACTTC

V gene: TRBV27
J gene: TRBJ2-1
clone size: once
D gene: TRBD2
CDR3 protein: CASSLYPPHGTSGSQGNEQFF
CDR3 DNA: TGTGCCAGCAGTTTATACCCCCCACACGGGACTAGCGGGAGCCAGGGCAATGAGCAGTTCTTC

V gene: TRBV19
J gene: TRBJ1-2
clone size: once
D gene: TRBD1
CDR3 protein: CASSRPGQGDYGYTF
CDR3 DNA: TGTGCCAGTAGTCGTCCGGGACAGGGGGACTATGGCTACACCTTC

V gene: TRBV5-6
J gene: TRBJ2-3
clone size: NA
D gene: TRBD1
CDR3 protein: CASSLGQGSVGQYF
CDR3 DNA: TGTGCCAGCAGCTTGGGACAGGGGTCTGTCGGGCAGTATTTT

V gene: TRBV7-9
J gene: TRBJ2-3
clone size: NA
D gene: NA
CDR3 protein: CASSLTDGGPITDTQYF
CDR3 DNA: TGTGCCAGCAGCCTCACGGACGGGGGACCCATCACAGATACGCAGTATTTT

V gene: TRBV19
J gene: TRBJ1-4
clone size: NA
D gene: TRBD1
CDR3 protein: CASSTTGTGEKLFF
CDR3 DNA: TGTGCCAGTAGTACCACCGGGACAGGTGAAAAACTGTTTTTT

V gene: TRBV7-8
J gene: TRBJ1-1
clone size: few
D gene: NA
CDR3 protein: CASSLVLQVQNTEAFF
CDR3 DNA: TGTGCCAGCAGCTTAGTCCTCCAGGTTCAGAACACTGAAGCTTTCTTT

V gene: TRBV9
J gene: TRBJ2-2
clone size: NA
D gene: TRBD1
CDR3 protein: CASKQGSNTGELFF
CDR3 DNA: TGTGCCAGCAAACAGGGGTCGAACACCGGGGAGCTGTTTTTT

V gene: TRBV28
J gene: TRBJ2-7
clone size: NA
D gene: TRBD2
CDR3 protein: CASSLGLAVKLDEQYF
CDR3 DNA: TGTGCCAGCAGCCTAGGACTAGCGGTAAAGCTGGACGAGCAGTACTTC

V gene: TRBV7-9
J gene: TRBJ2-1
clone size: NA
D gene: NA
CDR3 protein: CASSLVAVSAFEEFF
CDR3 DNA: TGTGCCAGCAGCTTAGTGGCAGTTTCCGCTTTTGAGGAGTTCTTC

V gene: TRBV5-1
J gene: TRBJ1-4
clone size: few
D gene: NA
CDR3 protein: CASSLVGHANEKLFF
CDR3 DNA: TGCGCCAGCAGCTTGGTGGGACACGCTAATGAAAAACTGTTTTTT

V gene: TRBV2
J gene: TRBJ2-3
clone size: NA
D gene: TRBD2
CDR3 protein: CASSLLQLAAQSTDTQYF
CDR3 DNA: TGTGCCAGCAGCTTACTACAACTAGCGGCTCAAAGCACAGATACGCAGTATTTT

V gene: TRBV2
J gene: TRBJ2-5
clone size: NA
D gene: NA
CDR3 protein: CASNRVETQYF
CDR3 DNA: TGTGCCAGCAACAGGGTGGAGACCCAGTACTTC

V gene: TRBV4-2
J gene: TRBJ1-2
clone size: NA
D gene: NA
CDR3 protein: CASSQDQGPRIYGYTF
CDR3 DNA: TGTGCCAGCAGCCAAGATCAGGGGCCTCGTATCTATGGCTACACCTTC

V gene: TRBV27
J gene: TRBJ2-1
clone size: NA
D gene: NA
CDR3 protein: CASSLQGLGRRNEQFF
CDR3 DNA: TGTGCCAGCAGTTTACAGGGTCTAGGTCGAAGGAATGAGCAGTTCTTC

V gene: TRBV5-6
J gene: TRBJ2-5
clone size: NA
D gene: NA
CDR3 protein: CASSLAPSGLETQYF
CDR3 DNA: TGTGCCAGCAGCTTGGCTCCTAGTGGTTTGGAGACCCAGTACTTC

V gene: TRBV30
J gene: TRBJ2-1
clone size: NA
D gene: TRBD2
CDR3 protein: CAWRTSGIGQFF
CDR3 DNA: TGTGCCTGGAGGACTAGCGGGATAGGGCAGTTCTTC

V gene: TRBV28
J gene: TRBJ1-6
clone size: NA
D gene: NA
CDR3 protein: CASSLRRWGSPLHF
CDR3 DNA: TGTGCCAGCAGTTTACGTCGGTGGGGCTCACCCCTCCACTTT

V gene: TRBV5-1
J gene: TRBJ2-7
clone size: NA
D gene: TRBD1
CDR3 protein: CASSRGARDRGSYEQYF
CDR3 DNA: TGCGCCAGCAGCAGGGGCGCCCGGGACAGGGGCTCCTACGAGCAGTACTTC

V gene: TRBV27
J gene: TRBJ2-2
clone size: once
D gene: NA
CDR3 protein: CASNQWQGTTGELFF
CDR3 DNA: TGTGCCAGCAATCAGTGGCAGGGGACCACCGGGGAGCTGTTTTTT

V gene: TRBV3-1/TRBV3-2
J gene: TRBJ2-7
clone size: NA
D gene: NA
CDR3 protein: CASSHGYEQYF
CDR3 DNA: TGTGCCAGCAGCCACGGCTACGAGCAGTACTTC

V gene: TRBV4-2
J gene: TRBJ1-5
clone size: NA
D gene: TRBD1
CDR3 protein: CASSREATGSNQPQHF
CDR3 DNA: TGTGCCAGCAGCCGAGAAGCGACAGGGTCCAATCAGCCCCAGCATTTT

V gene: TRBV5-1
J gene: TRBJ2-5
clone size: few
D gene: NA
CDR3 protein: CASSLTSTQETQYF
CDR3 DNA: TGCGCCAGCAGCCTAACTAGTACTCAAGAGACCCAGTACTTC

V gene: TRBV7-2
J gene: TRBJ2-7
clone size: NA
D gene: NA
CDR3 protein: CASSLDPGMIFQQYF
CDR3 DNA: TGTGCCAGCAGCTTAGACCCCGGGATGATCTTCCAGCAGTACTTC

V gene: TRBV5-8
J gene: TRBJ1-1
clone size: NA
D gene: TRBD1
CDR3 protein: CASSRRQGMSTEAFF
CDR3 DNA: TGTGCCAGCAGCCGAAGACAGGGGATGAGCACTGAAGCTTTCTTT

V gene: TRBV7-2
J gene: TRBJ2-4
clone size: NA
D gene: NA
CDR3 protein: CASTPGAAQNIQYF
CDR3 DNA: TGTGCCAGCACCCCTGGGGCAGCACAGAACATTCAGTACTTC

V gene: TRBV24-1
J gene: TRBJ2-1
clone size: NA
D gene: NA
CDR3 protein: CATSDLTSNEQFF
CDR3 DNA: TGTGCCACCAGTGATTTAACTAGCAATGAGCAGTTCTTC

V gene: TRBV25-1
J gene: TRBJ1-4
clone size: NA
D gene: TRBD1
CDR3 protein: CASSRTGVTEKLFF
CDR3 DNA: TGTGCCAGCTCTAGGACAGGGGTGACCGAAAAACTGTTTTTT

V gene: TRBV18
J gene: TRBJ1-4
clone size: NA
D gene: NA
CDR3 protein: CASSPRGGATSTNEKLFF
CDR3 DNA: TGTGCCAGCTCCCCACGGGGAGGGGCCACTTCAACTAATGAAAAACTGTTTTTT

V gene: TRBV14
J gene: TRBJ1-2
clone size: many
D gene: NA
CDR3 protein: CASSQVAGTSYGYTF
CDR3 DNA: TGTGCCAGCAGCCAAGTTGCGGGGACTAGCTATGGCTACACCTTC

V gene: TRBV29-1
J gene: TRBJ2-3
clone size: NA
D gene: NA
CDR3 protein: CSVDLGGTTDTQYF
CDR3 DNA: TGCAGCGTTGACCTGGGGGGAACCACAGATACGCAGTATTTT

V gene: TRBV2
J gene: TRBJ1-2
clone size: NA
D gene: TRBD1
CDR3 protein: CASSVTGDGGYTF
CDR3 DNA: TGTGCCAGCAGCGTCACAGGGGACGGAGGCTACACCTTC

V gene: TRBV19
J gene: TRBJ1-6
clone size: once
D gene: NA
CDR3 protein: CASSIGGRPGFGTLHF
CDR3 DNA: TGTGCCAGTAGTATTGGGGGCAGGCCCGGATTTGGAACCCTCCACTTT

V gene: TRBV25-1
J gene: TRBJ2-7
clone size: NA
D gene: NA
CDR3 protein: CASSEPSSYEQYF
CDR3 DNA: TGTGCCAGCAGTGAGCCGAGCTCCTACGAGCAGTACTTC

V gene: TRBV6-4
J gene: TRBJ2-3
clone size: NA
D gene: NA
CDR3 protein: CASRRDFTDTQYF
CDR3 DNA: TGTGCCAGTAGACGGGATTTCACAGATACGCAGTATTTT

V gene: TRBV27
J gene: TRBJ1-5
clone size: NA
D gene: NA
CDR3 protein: CASSFGGERGSPQHF
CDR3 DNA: TGTGCCAGCAGTTTTGGGGGGGAACGAGGATCGCCCCAGCATTTT

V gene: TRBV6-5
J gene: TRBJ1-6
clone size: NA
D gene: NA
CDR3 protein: CASSPNHGESPLHF
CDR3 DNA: TGTGCCAGCAGCCCCAACCACGGGGAATCACCCCTCCACTTT

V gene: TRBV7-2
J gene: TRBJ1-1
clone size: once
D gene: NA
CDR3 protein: CASSLASDTNTEAFF
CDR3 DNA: TGTGCCAGCAGCTTAGCGTCGGACACAAACACTGAAGCTTTCTTT

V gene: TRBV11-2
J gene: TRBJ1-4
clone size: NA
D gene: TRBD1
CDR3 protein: CASSPDRANEKLFF
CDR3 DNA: TGTGCCAGCAGCCCTGACAGGGCTAATGAAAAACTGTTTTTT

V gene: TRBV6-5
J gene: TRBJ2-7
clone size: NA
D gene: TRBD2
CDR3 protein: CASSYLGTRANEQYF
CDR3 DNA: TGTGCCAGCAGTTACTTAGGGACTAGGGCCAACGAGCAGTACTTC

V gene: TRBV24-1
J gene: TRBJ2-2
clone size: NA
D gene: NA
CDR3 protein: CATSDLPRLSNTGELFF
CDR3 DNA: TGTGCCACCAGTGATTTGCCGAGGTTGTCGAACACCGGGGAGCTGTTTTTT

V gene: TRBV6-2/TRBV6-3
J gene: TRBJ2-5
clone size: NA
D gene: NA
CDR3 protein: CASSPFGGKKETQYF
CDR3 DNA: TGTGCCAGCAGCCCTTTCGGGGGAAAAAAAGAGACCCAGTACTTC

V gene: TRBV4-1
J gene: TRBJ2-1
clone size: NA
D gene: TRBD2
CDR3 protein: CASSQESGSSYNEQFF
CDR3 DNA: TGCGCCAGCAGCCAGGAAAGCGGGAGCTCCTACAATGAGCAGTTCTTC

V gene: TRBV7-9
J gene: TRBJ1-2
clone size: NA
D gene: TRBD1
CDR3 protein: CASSLSTGANYGYTF
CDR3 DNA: TGTGCCAGCAGCCTCAGTACAGGGGCCAACTATGGCTACACCTTC

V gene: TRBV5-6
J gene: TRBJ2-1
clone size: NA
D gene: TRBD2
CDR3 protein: CARTSGKGTYNEQFF
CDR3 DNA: TGTGCCAGGACTAGCGGGAAAGGCACCTACAATGAGCAGTTCTTC